In its sample, the clone carrying this T cell receptor (beta chain) was seen a few times. No antigen is known for it. This record comes from a study of CD8 T cells in ankylosing spondylitis. General study results and limits: A TCR beta motif of several highly homologous variants seemed to mark ankylosing spondylitis blood.

In germline, CDR1 is DFQATT, CDR2 SNEGSKA (reference sequence). Trimming shortened V by 3 bases and J by 5 bases, and 12 bases separated the two germline ends. The CDR3 is 13 residues long. TCRdb fed the 5' RACE reads into MiXCR, producing one record per CDR3 protein. The table lists 250,000 to 300,000 distinct CDR3 sequences, 20% of them singletons. The receptor's source is a male donor with ankylosing spondylitis or in good health (not recorded which). The J gene is TRBJ2-3, the V gene TRBV20-1; tentatively, D is TRBD1 (7 bases). Source material: blood, either unsorted or a sorted T cell fraction (not recorded which). In DNA, the CDR3 is TGCAGTGCTAGGACAGGGAGGATAGATACGCAGTATTTT. Protein: CSARTGRIDTQYF.